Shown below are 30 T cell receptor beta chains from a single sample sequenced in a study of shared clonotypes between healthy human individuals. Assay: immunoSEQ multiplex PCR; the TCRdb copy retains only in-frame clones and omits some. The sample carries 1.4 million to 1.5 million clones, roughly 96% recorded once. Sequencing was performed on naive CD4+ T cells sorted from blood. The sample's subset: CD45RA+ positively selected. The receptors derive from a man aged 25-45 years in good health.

CDR3 sequence: CASSFGPYYGYTF. The CDR3 DNA follows: TGTGCCAGCAGCTTTGGGCCATACTATGGCTACACCTTC. V is TRBV11-3 and J is TRBJ1-2; D is unclear. Germline CDR1 SGHNT, CDR2 YENEEA. The CDR3 runs 13 residues. V was shortened by 3 bases and J by 3 bases, with 8 bases between the two germline ends.

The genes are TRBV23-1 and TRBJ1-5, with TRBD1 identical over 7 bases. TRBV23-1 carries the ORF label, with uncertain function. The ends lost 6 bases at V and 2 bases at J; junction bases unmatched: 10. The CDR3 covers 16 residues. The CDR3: CASSRTNRGCNQPQHF. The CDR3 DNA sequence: TGCGCCAGCAGCCGTACTAACAGGGGATGCAATCAGCCCCAGCATTTT.

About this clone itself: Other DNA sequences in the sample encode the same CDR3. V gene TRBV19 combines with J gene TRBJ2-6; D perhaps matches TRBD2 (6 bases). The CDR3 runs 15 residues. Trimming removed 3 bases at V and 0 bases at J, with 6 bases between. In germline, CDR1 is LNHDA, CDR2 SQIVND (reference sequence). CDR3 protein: CASSIGSSGANVLTF. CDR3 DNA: TGTGCCAGTAGTATCGGGAGCTCTGGGGCCAACGTCCTGACTTTC.

In nucleotides, the CDR3 is TGTGCCATCCCGGGCAGGGCCCACAATGAGCAGTTCTTC. As protein: CAIPGRAHNEQFF. The V gene is TRBV10-3, the J gene TRBJ2-1; D perhaps matches TRBD1 (5 bases). CDR3 length equals 13 residues. CDR1 is ENHRY and CDR2 is SYGVKD in the germline V gene. Trimming cost V 8 bases and J 5 bases, with 13 bases left between them.

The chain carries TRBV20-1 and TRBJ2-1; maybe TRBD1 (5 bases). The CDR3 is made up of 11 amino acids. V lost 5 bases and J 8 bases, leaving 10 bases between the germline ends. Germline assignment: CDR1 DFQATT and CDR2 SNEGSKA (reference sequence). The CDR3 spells CSAETVDEQFF. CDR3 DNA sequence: TGCAGTGCTGAGACAGTCGATGAGCAGTTCTTC.

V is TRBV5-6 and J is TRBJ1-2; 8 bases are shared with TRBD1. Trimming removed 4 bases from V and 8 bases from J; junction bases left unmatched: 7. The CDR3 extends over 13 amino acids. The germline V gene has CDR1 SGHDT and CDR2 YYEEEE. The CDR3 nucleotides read TGTGCCAGCAGCCCCGGACAGGGAGGGGGCTACACCTTC. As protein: CASSPGQGGGYTF.

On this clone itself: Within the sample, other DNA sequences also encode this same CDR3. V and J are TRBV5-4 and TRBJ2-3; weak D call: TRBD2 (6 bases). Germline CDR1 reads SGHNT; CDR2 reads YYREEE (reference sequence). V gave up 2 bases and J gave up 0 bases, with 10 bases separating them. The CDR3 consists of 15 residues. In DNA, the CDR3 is TGTGCCAGCAGCTTAGGCGGGGCTAGCACAGATACGCAGTATTTT. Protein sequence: CASSLGGASTDTQYF.

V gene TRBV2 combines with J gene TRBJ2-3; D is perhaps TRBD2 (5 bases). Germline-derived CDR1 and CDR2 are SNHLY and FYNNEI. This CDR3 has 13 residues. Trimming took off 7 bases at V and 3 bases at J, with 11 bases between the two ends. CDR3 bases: TGTGCCAGCAATGCCGGGGTTACAGATACGCAGTATTTT. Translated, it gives CASNAGVTDTQYF.

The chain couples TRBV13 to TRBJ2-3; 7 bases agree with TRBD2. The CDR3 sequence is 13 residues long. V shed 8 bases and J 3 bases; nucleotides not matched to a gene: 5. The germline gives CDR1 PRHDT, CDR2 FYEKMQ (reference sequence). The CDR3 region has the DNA TGTGCCAGCGGGAGGGCCGGGACAGATACGCAGTATTTT. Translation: CASGRAGTDTQYF.

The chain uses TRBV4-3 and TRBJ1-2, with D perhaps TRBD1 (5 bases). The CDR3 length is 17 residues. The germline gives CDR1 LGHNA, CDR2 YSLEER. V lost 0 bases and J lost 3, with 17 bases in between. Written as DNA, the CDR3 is TGCGCCAGCAGCCAAGAAAATTCAGGGTTGGGGCACTATGGCTACACCTTC. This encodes CASSQENSGLGHYGYTF.

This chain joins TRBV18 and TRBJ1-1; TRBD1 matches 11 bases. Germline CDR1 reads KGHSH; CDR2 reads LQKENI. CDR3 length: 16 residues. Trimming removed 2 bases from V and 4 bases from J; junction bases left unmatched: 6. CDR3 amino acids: CASSPSAGQGATEAFF. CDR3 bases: TGTGCCAGCTCACCATCCGCTGGACAGGGGGCCACTGAAGCTTTCTTT.

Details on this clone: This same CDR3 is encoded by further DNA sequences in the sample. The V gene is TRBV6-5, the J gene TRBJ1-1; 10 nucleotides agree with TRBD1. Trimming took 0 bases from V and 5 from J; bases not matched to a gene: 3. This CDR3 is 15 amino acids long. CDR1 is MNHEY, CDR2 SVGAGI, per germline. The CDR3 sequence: CASSYSGQGGTEAFF. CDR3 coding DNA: TGTGCCAGCAGTTACTCAGGACAGGGGGGTACTGAAGCTTTCTTT.

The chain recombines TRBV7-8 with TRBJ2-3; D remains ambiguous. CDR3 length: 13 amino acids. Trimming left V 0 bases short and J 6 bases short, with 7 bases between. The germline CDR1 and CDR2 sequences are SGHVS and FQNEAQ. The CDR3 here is CASSLAFPDTQYF. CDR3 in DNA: TGTGCCAGCAGCTTAGCCTTTCCGGATACGCAGTATTTT.

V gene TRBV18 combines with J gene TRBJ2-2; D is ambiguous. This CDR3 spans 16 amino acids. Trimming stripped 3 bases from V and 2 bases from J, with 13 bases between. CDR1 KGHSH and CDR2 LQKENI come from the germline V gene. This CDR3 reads CASSPRIDPNTGELFF. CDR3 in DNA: TGTGCCAGCTCACCCAGGATTGATCCTAACACCGGGGAGCTGTTTTTT.

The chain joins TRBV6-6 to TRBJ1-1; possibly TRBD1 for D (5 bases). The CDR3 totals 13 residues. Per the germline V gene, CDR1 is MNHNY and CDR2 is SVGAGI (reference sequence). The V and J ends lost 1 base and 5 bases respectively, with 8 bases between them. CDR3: CASSYLGETEAFF. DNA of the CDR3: TGTGCCAGCAGTTACTTGGGGGAGACTGAAGCTTTCTTT.

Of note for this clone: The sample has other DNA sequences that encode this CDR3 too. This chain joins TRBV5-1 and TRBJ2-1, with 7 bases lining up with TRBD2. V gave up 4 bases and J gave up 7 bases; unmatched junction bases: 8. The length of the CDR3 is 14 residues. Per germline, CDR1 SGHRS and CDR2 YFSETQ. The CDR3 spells CASSLGGRVNEQFF. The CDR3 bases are TGCGCCAGCAGCCTTGGCGGGAGAGTAAATGAGCAGTTCTTC.

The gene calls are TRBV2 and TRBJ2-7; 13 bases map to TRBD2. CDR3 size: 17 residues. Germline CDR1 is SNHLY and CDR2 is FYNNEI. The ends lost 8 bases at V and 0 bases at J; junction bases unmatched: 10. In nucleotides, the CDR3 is TGTGCCAGCCCGCCGGGACTAGCGGGATCGAGCTCCTACGAGCAGTACTTC. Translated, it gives CASPPGLAGSSSYEQYF. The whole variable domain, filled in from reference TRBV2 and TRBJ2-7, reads EPEVTQTPSHQVTQMGQEVILRCVPISNHLYFYWYRQILGQKVEFLVSFYNNEISEKSEIFDDQFSVERPDGSNFTLKIRSTKLEDSAMYFCASPPGLAGSSSYEQYFGPGTRLTVT.

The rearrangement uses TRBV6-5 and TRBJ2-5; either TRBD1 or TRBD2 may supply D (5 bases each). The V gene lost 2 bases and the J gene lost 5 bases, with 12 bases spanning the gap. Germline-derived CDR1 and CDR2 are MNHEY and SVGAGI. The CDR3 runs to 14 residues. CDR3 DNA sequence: TGTGCCAGCAGTTACACTAGGGGATGGGAGACCCAGTACTTC. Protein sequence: CASSYTRGWETQYF.

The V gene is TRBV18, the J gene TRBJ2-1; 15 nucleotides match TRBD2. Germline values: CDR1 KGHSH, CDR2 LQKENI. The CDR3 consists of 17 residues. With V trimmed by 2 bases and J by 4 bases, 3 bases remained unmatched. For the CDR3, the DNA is TGTGCCAGCTCACCATTTGGGACTAGCGGGAGGTACAATGAGCAGTTCTTC. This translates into CASSPFGTSGRYNEQFF.

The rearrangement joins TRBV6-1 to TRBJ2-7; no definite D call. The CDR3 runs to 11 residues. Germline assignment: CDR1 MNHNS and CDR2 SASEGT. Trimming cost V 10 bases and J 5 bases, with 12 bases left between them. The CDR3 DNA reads TGTGCCACAGGCCCCCTGGACGAGCAGTACTTC. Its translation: CATGPLDEQYF.

For the CDR3, the DNA is TGTGCCAGCAGTTACCGTAGGACCTCTCTTGGAAACACCATATATTTT. It specifies CASSYRRTSLGNTIYF. This chain connects TRBV6-5 to TRBJ1-3; D remains unclear. The CDR3 is 16 amino acids. The germline V and J ends were trimmed by 2 bases and 3 bases, with 14 bases remaining between them. Germline CDR1 and CDR2: MNHEY and SVGAGI.

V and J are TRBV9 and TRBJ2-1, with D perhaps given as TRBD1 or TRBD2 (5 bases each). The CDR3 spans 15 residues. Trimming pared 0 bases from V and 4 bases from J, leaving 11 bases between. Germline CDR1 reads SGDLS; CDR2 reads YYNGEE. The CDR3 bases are TGTGCCAGCAGCGTAGAGGGGACCCTGTACAATGAGCAGTTCTTC. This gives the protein CASSVEGTLYNEQFF.

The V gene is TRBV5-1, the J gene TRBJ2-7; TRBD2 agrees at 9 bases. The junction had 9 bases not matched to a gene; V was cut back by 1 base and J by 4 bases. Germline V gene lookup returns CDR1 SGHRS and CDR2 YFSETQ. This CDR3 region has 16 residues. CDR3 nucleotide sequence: TGCGCCAGCAGCTTGATCGGGGTAGCGGGAGTTTACGAGCAGTACTTC. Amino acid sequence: CASSLIGVAGVYEQYF.

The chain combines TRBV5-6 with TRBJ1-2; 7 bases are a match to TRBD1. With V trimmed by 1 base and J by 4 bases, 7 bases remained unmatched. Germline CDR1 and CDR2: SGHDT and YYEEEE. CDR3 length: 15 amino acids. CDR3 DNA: TGTGCCAGCAGCTTGAAGGCGGGACAGTTCTATGGCTACACCTTC. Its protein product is CASSLKAGQFYGYTF. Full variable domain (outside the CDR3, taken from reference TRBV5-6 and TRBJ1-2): DAGVTQSPTHLIKTRGQQVTLRCSPKSGHDTVSWYQQALGQGPQFIFQYYEEEERQRGNFPDRFSGHQFPNYSSELNVNALLLGDSALYLCASSLKAGQFYGYTFGSGTRLTVV.

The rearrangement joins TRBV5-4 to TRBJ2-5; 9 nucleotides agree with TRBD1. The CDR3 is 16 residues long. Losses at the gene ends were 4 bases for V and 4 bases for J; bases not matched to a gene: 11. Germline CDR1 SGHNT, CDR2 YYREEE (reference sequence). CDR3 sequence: CASSRKVGTGTETQYF. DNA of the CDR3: TGTGCCAGCAGCCGGAAGGTCGGGACAGGGACAGAGACCCAGTACTTC.

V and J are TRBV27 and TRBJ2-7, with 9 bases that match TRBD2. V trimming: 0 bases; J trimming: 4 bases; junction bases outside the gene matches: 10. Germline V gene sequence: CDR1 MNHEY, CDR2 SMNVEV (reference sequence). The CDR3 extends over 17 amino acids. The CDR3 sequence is CASSLSKAGGVEYEQYF. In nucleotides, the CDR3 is TGTGCCAGCAGTTTATCAAAGGCGGGGGGGGTCGAATACGAGCAGTACTTC.

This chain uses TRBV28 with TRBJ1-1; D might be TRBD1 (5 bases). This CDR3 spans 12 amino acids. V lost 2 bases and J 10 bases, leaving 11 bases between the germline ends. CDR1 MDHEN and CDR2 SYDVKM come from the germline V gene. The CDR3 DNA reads TGTGCCAGCAGTTTACTAGGGGAGCCAGCTTTCTTT. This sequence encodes CASSLLGEPAFF. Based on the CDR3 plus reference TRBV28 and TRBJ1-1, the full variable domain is DVKVTQSSRYLVKRTGEKVFLECVQDMDHENMFWYRQDPGLGLRLIYFSYDVKMKEKGDIPEGYSVSREKKERFSLILESASTNQTSMYLCASSLLGEPAFFGQGTRLTVV.

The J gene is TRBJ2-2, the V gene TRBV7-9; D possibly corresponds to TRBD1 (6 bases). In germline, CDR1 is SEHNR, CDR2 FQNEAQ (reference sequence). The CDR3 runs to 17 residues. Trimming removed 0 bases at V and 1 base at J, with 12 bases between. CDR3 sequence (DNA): TGTGCCAGCAGCTTAGCCTTCCGACAGGAGAACACCGGGGAGCTGTTTTTT. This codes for CASSLAFRQENTGELFF.

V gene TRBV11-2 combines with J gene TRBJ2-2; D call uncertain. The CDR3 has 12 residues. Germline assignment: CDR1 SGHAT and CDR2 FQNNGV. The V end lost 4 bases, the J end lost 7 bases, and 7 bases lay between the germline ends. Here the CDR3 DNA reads TGTGCCAGCAGCTATCACAGCGGGGAGCTGTTTTTT. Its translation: CASSYHSGELFF. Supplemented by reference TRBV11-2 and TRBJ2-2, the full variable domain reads EAGVAQSPRYKIIEKRQSVAFWCNPISGHATLYWYQQILGQGPKLLIQFQNNGVVDDSQLPKDRFSAERLKGVDSTLKIQPAKLEDSAVYLCASSYHSGELFFGEGSRLTVL.

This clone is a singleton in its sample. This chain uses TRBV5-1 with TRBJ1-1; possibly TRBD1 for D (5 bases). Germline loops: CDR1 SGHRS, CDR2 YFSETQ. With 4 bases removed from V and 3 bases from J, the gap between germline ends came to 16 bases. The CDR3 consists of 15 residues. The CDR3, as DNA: TGCGCCAGCAGCGTCTACCAGGGAGGGGACACTGAAGCTTTCTTT. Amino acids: CASSVYQGGDTEAFF.